This entry is about one T cell receptor (beta chain). CDR3 length: 17 residues. Germline CDR1 reads SGDLS; CDR2 reads YYNGEE. The V end was cut by 9 bases, the J end by 6 bases, with 28 bases between. This sample is part of a study of technical replicates of blood from a few donors. The data were produced by immunoSEQ multiplex PCR, yet TCRdb's version contains in-frame clones alone and is incomplete. This table holds some 80,000 clones, around 97% found once. The rearrangement uses TRBV9 and TRBJ2-1; D not certain. The sequenced sample consisted of T cells isolated from PBMCs. The TCR was taken from a human donor in good health. CDR3 nucleotides: TGTGCCACCCCGTTGTGCCCTGGGCTCTACGGTGTCAATGAGCAGTTCTTC. Its protein product is CATPLCPGLYGVNEQFF.